This passage covers 30 T cell receptor beta chains from one sample sequenced in a study of vaccination and CD4 T cells after COVID-19. Treatment here: 10-day PBMC culture with coronavirus spike peptide pools or control peptides (ViraFEST assay). Researchers used the Oncomine TCR Beta short-read assay to sequence DNA from cultured CD4+ T cells. One entry per CDR3 protein results from TCRdb running MiXCR on the PCR reads. The sample gives 7,000 to 10,000 distinct CDR3 sequences, around 18% of which show up once; around 21% is in the top ten. Their antigen targets remain unknown. This sample comprised CD4+ T cells from blood, cultured in vitro, obtained after SARS-CoV-2 vaccination. The receptors here all came from a human donor who had recovered from COVID-19.

This clonotype has a handful of counts. The chain is built from TRBV10-3 and TRBJ2-3, with 11 bases fitting TRBD2. The CDR3 spans 16 residues. The trim removed 9 bases at V and 1 base at J, leaving 9 bases unmatched. In germline, CDR1 is ENHRY, CDR2 SYGVKD. The CDR3 spells CAIKPGTSGRTDTQYF. The DNA of the CDR3 is TGTGCCATAAAACCTGGGACTAGCGGCCGCACAGATACGCAGTATTTT.

The V call is TRBV4-3, the J call TRBJ2-7; D ambiguous. V lost 1 base, J lost 10 bases, and 14 bases lay in between. The CDR3 loop spans 13 amino acids. Germline V gives CDR1 LGHNA, CDR2 YSLEER. CDR3: CASSQVAGQTQYF. The CDR3 DNA reads as TGCGCCAGCAGCCAAGTTGCAGGTCAGACACAGTACTTC.

The chain has TRBV14 and TRBJ1-1; 7 nucleotides match TRBD1. This CDR3 region has 14 residues. Germline CDR1 reads SGHDN; CDR2 reads FVKESK. J was trimmed by 1 base and V by 4 bases; bases with no gene match: 3. CDR3 in amino acids: CASSLRTGNTEAFF. Written as DNA, the CDR3 is TGTGCCAGCAGCCTTAGGACAGGGAACACTGAAGCTTTCTTT.

Points on this clonotype: Since a much larger clone is just one base distant, this may be a read error. The J gene is TRBJ2-7, the V gene TRBV20-1, with 7 positions matching TRBD1. The CDR3 totals 12 residues. J gave up 3 bases and V 6 bases, and 5 bases lay outside the gene matches. Germline V gene sequence: CDR1 DFQATT, CDR2 SNEGSKA (reference sequence). The chain's CDR3 is CSASGQYYEQYF. Here the CDR3 DNA reads TGCAGTGCGTCGGGACAGTACTACGAGCAGTACTTC.

This clonotype was detected only a few times. The J gene is TRBJ2-2, the V gene TRBV28, with 8 bases that match TRBD2. This CDR3 region has 15 residues. The V and J ends lost 2 bases and 3 bases, in that order; junction bases with no gene match: 2. The V gene's germline CDR1 is MDHEN and CDR2 SYDVKM. The CDR3 reads CASSLVAGHTGELFF. DNA for the CDR3: TGTGCCAGCAGTTTAGTAGCGGGACACACCGGGGAGCTGTTTTTT. Full variable domain (rest looked up from reference TRBV28 and TRBJ2-2): DVKVTQSSRYLVKRTGEKVFLECVQDMDHENMFWYRQDPGLGLRLIYFSYDVKMKEKGDIPEGYSVSREKKERFSLILESASTNQTSMYLCASSLVAGHTGELFFGEGSRLTVL.

This clonotype is classed as medium-sized. The chain employs TRBV28 and TRBJ2-7; possibly TRBD1 for D (6 bases). Germline V gene data show CDR1 as MDHEN and CDR2 as SYDVKM. The V gene lost 5 bases and the J gene lost 4 bases, with 18 bases spanning the gap. The CDR3 is 15 residues long. The CDR3 coding sequence is TGTGCCAGCAGTCCGCTGGACAGCGGTAGGTACGAGCAGTACTTC. It codes for CASSPLDSGRYEQYF.

This chain uses TRBV6-1 with TRBJ1-1; TRBD1 aligns across 10 bases. Germline lookup yields CDR1 MNHNS and CDR2 SASEGT. The CDR3 loop spans 15 amino acids. Losses at the gene ends were 7 bases for V and 2 bases for J; bases not matched to a gene: 7. The CDR3 nucleotides read TGTGCCAGCACCAAGAAGACAGGGGGCAACACTGAAGCTTTCTTT. Protein: CASTKKTGGNTEAFF.

The chain links TRBV19 to TRBJ2-3, with 8 bases aligning to TRBD2. CDR1 LNHDA and CDR2 SQIVND come from the germline V gene (reference sequence). CDR3 length equals 18 residues. V shed 8 bases, J shed 3 bases, and the junction held 19 bases outside the gene matches. DNA of the CDR3: TGTGCCAGTGCCAACCTTTGGGCTAGCGGGTTACAAACAGATACGCAGTATTTT. Protein product: CASANLWASGLQTDTQYF.

This clonotype was recorded only once. This chain uses TRBV6-4 with TRBJ2-2; 8 nucleotides align to TRBD1. Unmatched junction bases numbered 2, after V lost 6 bases and J lost 2 bases. This CDR3 spans 14 amino acids. In germline, CDR1 is MRHNA, CDR2 SNTAGT. CDR3 residues: CASSQGANTGELFF. The CDR3 region has the DNA TGTGCCAGCAGCCAGGGGGCCAACACCGGGGAGCTGTTTTTT.

This clonotype was picked up many times. This chain joins TRBV28 and TRBJ1-2; D not certain. Germline CDR1 is MDHEN and CDR2 is SYDVKM. The CDR3 contains 13 residues. The V end lost 5 bases, the J end lost 3 bases, and 10 bases lay between the germline ends. The CDR3 here is CASSTTIDYGYTF. The CDR3 DNA is TGTGCCAGCAGTACGACAATTGACTATGGCTACACCTTC.

This clonotype was seen repeatedly, ten times or more. The chain employs TRBV28 and TRBJ2-7; D unclear. CDR1 MDHEN and CDR2 SYDVKM come from the germline V gene. V was trimmed by 4 bases and J by 2 bases, leaving 3 bases between them. This CDR3 is 11 amino acids long. The CDR3 loop reads CASSSPYEQYF. The DNA for the CDR3 is TGTGCCAGCAGTTCGCCCTACGAGCAGTACTTC.

This clonotype is medium-sized (0.01 to 0.1%). V is TRBV6-5 and J is TRBJ2-1; D is possibly TRBD1 (6 bases). Between the trimmed V and J ends, which lost 4 bases and 6 bases, there was a span of 19 bases. Looked up from germline, CDR1 is MNHEY and CDR2 is SVGAGI. This CDR3 spans 16 amino acids. The chain's CDR3 is CASSSGQQGVGNEQFF. CDR3 nucleotides: TGTGCCAGCAGTTCGGGACAACAGGGAGTGGGCAATGAGCAGTTCTTC.

This clonotype appeared a few times. The V and J genes are TRBV7-3 and TRBJ2-7; D might be TRBD2 (6 bases). Germline CDR1 and CDR2: SGHTA and FQGTGA. The CDR3 spans 15 residues. With 5 bases removed from V and 3 bases from J, the gap between germline ends came to 17 bases. Here the CDR3 reads CASSALARGDYEQYF. CDR3 bases: TGTGCCAGCAGCGCCCTTGCGCGGGGAGACTACGAGCAGTACTTC.

This clonotype was seen a handful of times. The chain employs TRBV7-9 and TRBJ2-1; 8 bases are a match to TRBD1. Germline CDR1 and CDR2: SEHNR and FQNEAQ (reference sequence). This CDR3 contains 14 residues. J gave up 6 bases and V 4 bases, and 5 bases lay outside the gene matches. The CDR3 DNA is TGTGCCAGCAGCTCGCGGACAGGGTCCAATGAGCAGTTCTTC. Translation gives CASSSRTGSNEQFF. The full variable domain, its missing parts supplied by reference TRBV7-9 and TRBJ2-1, is DTGVSQNPRHKITKRGQNVTFRCDPISEHNRLYWYRQTLGQGPEFLTYFQNEAQLEKSRLLSDRFSAERPKGSFSTLEIQRTEQGDSAMYLCASSSRTGSNEQFFGPGTRLTVL.

The DNA for the CDR3 is TGTGCCAGCAGCCAAGGAAAGACAGGGGGACCGGGCAATACGCAGTATTTT. Translated, it gives CASSQGKTGGPGNTQYF. The genes are TRBV4-2 and TRBJ2-3; TRBD1 matches 9 bases. V lost 1 base to trimming and J lost 7 bases; unmatched junction nucleotides: 12. This CDR3 spans 17 amino acids. Per germline, CDR1 LGHNA and CDR2 YNFKEQ.

J is TRBJ1-1 and V is TRBV5-4, with TRBD1 as a possible D gene (5 bases). V shed 1 base and J shed 0 bases, with 16 bases lying between them. The CDR3 covers 17 residues. Germline-derived CDR1 and CDR2 are SGHNT and YYREEE (reference sequence). This CDR3 reads CASSLPGRKQMNTEAFF. DNA of the CDR3: TGTGCCAGCAGCTTGCCAGGGAGGAAGCAGATGAACACTGAAGCTTTCTTT.

The chain has TRBV5-6 and TRBJ2-1, with TRBD2 matching over 11 bases. Germline CDR1 and CDR2: SGHDT and YYEEEE. After removal of 5 bases from V and 4 bases from J, the junction contained 8 bases not matched to a gene. The CDR3 sequence is 16 residues long. CDR3 DNA: TGTGCCAGCAGGGACGGGACTAGCGGAGTTTACAATGAGCAGTTCTTC. Its protein product is CASRDGTSGVYNEQFF. Full variable domain (outside the CDR3, taken from reference TRBV5-6 and TRBJ2-1): DAGVTQSPTHLIKTRGQQVTLRCSPKSGHDTVSWYQQALGQGPQFIFQYYEEEERQRGNFPDRFSGHQFPNYSSELNVNALLLGDSALYLCASRDGTSGVYNEQFFGPGTRLTVL.

This clonotype ranks as medium-sized. The chain uses TRBV20-1 and TRBJ1-5; D gene unclear. V shed 4 bases and J shed 6 bases, with 13 bases lying between them. The CDR3 runs to 13 residues. Looked up from germline, CDR1 is DFQATT and CDR2 is SNEGSKA (reference sequence). The CDR3 is CSAIGPGFQPQHF. The CDR3 DNA sequence: TGCAGTGCTATAGGTCCAGGTTTTCAGCCCCAGCATTTT.

A few counts support this clonotype. The rearrangement uses TRBV7-9 and TRBJ2-4, with D unclear. CDR3 length equals 13 residues. From germline, CDR1 is SEHNR and CDR2 FQNEAQ (reference sequence). V was cut by 3 bases and J by 0 bases, with 3 bases left in between. The CDR3 loop reads CASSFSAKNIQYF. The CDR3, as DNA: TGTGCCAGCAGCTTCTCAGCCAAAAACATTCAGTACTTC.

The V call is TRBV20-1, the J call TRBJ2-7, with TRBD2 matching 12 bases. V was pared by 5 bases and J by 6 bases, with 11 bases of the junction left unmatched. Germline CDR1 reads DFQATT; CDR2 reads SNEGSKA (reference sequence). The CDR3 totals 15 residues. The CDR3 DNA reads as TGCAGTGCTGGCCCTAGCGGGAGGGCCAATCTCGAGCAGTACTTC. This sequence encodes CSAGPSGRANLEQYF.

The chain recombines TRBV18 with TRBJ2-7, with TRBD2 matching 8 bases. This CDR3 region has 15 residues. Germline V lookup: CDR1 KGHSH, CDR2 LQKENI. Losses at the gene ends were 2 bases for V and 0 bases for J; bases not matched to a gene: 3. CDR3 nucleotide sequence: TGTGCCAGCTCACCAGGACTAGCTAACTCCTACGAGCAGTACTTC. Amino acids: CASSPGLANSYEQYF.

This clonotype rates as medium-sized. This chain uses TRBV20-1 with TRBJ2-3, with D uncertain. Germline lookup yields CDR1 DFQATT and CDR2 SNEGSKA (reference sequence). With 6 bases removed from V and 5 bases from J, the gap between germline ends came to 9 bases. The CDR3 loop spans 11 amino acids. Here the CDR3 DNA reads TGCAGTGCCGTCTCCTTAGATACGCAGTATTTT. Residues: CSAVSLDTQYF.

This clonotype is large in the sample. The V call is TRBV7-6, the J call TRBJ2-7; the D gene is possibly TRBD2 (6 bases). The length of the CDR3 is 14 residues. Between the trimmed V and J ends, which lost 8 bases and 4 bases, there was a span of 18 bases. Looked up from germline, CDR1 is SGHVS and CDR2 is FNYEAQ. CDR3 sequence reads: CASGRDLGTYEQYF. In nucleotides, the CDR3 is TGTGCCAGCGGACGGGACTTGGGGACTTACGAGCAGTACTTC.

This clonotype was counted at least ten times. The CDR3: CSARVATGGGQPQHF. The CDR3 bases are TGCAGTGCTAGAGTGGCGACAGGGGGCGGTCAGCCCCAGCATTTT. The genes are TRBV20-1 and TRBJ1-5; 10 positions agree with TRBD1. CDR1 and CDR2 (germline): DFQATT, SNEGSKA (reference sequence). The ends lost 1 base at V and 6 bases at J; junction bases unmatched: 6. The CDR3 runs to 15 residues.

The chain combines TRBV5-1 with TRBJ2-7; possibly TRBD2 for D (6 bases). CDR1 is SGHRS, CDR2 YFSETQ, per germline. The CDR3 length is 15 residues. With 2 bases removed from V and 4 bases from J, the gap between germline ends came to 16 bases. The CDR3 DNA is TGCGCCAGCAGCTTCCGGTGGCTAGCGCCATACGAGCAGTACTTC. This encodes CASSFRWLAPYEQYF. The entire variable domain, with the rest obtained from reference TRBV5-1 and TRBJ2-7, is as follows: KAGVTQTPRYLIKTRGQQVTLSCSPISGHRSVSWYQQTPGQGLQFLFEYFSETQRNKGNFPGRFSGRQFSNSRSEMNVSTLELGDSALYLCASSFRWLAPYEQYFGPGTRLTVT.

The J gene is TRBJ2-2, the V gene TRBV6-1; 7 bases agree with TRBD1. The V gene end was trimmed by 5 bases and the J gene end by 5 bases; junction bases not matched to a gene: 5. Germline assignment: CDR1 MNHNS and CDR2 SASEGT. The CDR3 contains 14 residues. CDR3 region: CASSRTGETGELFF. Here the CDR3 DNA reads TGTGCCAGCAGTAGGACAGGAGAAACCGGGGAGCTGTTTTTT.

This clonotype is classed as medium-sized. The chain employs TRBV28 and TRBJ2-7, with a possible D match to TRBD1 (5 bases). Deletions cut 7 bases from V and 2 bases from J, with 6 bases between. Germline values: CDR1 MDHEN, CDR2 SYDVKM. The CDR3 is 11 residues long. Written as DNA, the CDR3 is TGTGCCAGCAAGGGGACCTACGAGCAGTACTTC. It codes for CASKGTYEQYF.

Sample share makes this clonotype medium-sized. This rearrangement joins TRBV20-1 to TRBJ2-3; possible D gene TRBD2, 6 bases. In germline, CDR1 is DFQATT, CDR2 SNEGSKA (reference sequence). The length of the CDR3 is 13 residues. Trimming stripped 3 bases from V and 0 bases from J, with 7 bases between. Here the CDR3 DNA reads TGCAGTGCTAGGGGGACTAGCACAGATACGCAGTATTTT. Translating it yields CSARGTSTDTQYF.

This clonotype was seen many times. The V call is TRBV6-5, the J call TRBJ1-5, with D unclear. The length of the CDR3 is 13 residues. Between the trimmed V and J ends, which lost 2 bases and 0 bases, there was a span of 2 bases. From germline, CDR1 is MNHEY and CDR2 SVGAGI. Here the CDR3 reads CASSYDSNQPQHF. The CDR3 nucleotides read TGTGCCAGCAGTTACGATAGCAATCAGCCCCAGCATTTT.

In its sample, this clonotype is medium-sized (0.01 to 0.1%). The chain employs TRBV6-1 and TRBJ1-1; tentatively, D is TRBD1 (5 bases). The CDR3 runs to 11 residues. Trimming removed 6 bases at V and 10 bases at J, with 12 bases between. Germline V gene lookup returns CDR1 MNHNS and CDR2 SASEGT. The CDR3 loop reads CASRNRGAAFF. The CDR3 DNA follows: TGTGCCAGCAGAAATCGAGGGGCAGCTTTCTTT.